The 21 T cell receptor beta chains in this list originate from one sample, sequenced in a study of regulatory T cells in long-lasting Graves disease. With iRepertoire HTBI primers and Arm-PCR of CDR3 regions, TCR beta libraries were built. TCRdb analysed the multiplex PCR reads with MiXCR anew, one entry per CDR3 protein. The table shows approximately 440,000 distinct CDR3 sequences, with 23% occurring only once. Time point described: persistent/refractory GD, antithyroid drugs over 5 years with positive TRAb. PBMCs provided the RNA from which the TCR library was made. Sample: peripheral blood mononuclear cells (PBMCs), taken when the disease was refractory, from a patient treated with antithyroid drugs. These receptors all stem from a female donor with Graves disease.

This chain links TRBV30 with TRBJ2-5, with TRBD1 identical over 9 bases. V lost 1 base to trimming and J lost 1 base; unmatched junction nucleotides: 4. This CDR3 has 15 amino acids. Germline CDR1 reads GTSNPN; CDR2 reads SVGIG (reference sequence). The CDR3 reads CAWSGGQGSQETQYF. Written as DNA, the CDR3 is TGTGCCTGGAGTGGAGGACAGGGGTCCCAAGAGACCCAGTACTTC.

The rearrangement links TRBV15 to TRBJ2-7, with D possibly being TRBD2 (6 bases). Germline CDR1 and CDR2: LNHNV and YYDKDF (reference sequence). V lost 0 bases to trimming and J lost 2 bases, with 20 bases between them. The CDR3 runs 18 residues. The DNA for the CDR3 is TGTGCCACCAGCAGAGACCCGTTTAGCGGATCCTACCCCTACGAGCAGTACTTC. Amino acids: CATSRDPFSGSYPYEQYF.

With regard to this clonotype: Likely a read error: the CDR3 ends without its conserved phenylalanine or tryptophan. CDR3 nucleotide sequence: TGTGCCAGCACCCCCAGGGGTTTGGACACTGAAGCTTTCCTT. This codes for CASTPRGLDTEAFL. The V call is TRBV6-2 or TRBV6-3, the J call TRBJ1-1; D may be TRBD1 (6 bases). In germline, CDR1 is MNHEY, CDR2 SVGEGT. This CDR3 contains 14 residues. Trimming shortened V by 7 bases and J by 3 bases, and 15 bases separated the two germline ends.

This clonotype was seen a few times. CDR3 nucleotide sequence: TGCGCCAGCAGCTTGGGTCTAGCGGGAGCACCGGAGACCCAGTACTTC. This gives the protein CASSLGLAGAPETQYF. The chain joins TRBV5-1 to TRBJ2-5; 10 nucleotides line up with TRBD2. CDR1 and CDR2 (germline): SGHRS, YFSETQ. The CDR3 is made up of 16 amino acids. V shed 0 bases, J shed 5 bases, and the junction held 7 bases outside the gene matches.

A word on this clonotype: An end of the junction differs from the germline gene, which may be a read error. V and J are TRBV9 and TRBJ1-2, with no clear D. Germline V gives CDR1 SGDLS, CDR2 YYNGEE. CDR3 length: 12 residues. This CDR3 reads CASNVDENGYTF. In DNA form, the CDR3 reads TGTGCCAGCAACGTAGATGAAAATGGCTACACCTTC.

The chain is built from TRBV6-2 or TRBV6-3 and TRBJ2-2, with 11 bases aligning to TRBD2. In germline, CDR1 is MNHEY, CDR2 SVGEGT. The V and J ends lost 5 bases and 0 bases, in that order; junction bases with no gene match: 5. The CDR3 runs 17 residues. The CDR3 nucleotides are TGTGCCAGCAGTCTAGCGGGAGGACGACCGAACACCGGGGAGCTGTTTTTT. Protein product: CASSLAGGRPNTGELFF.

V gene TRBV15 combines with J gene TRBJ1-1; D is possibly TRBD1 (5 bases). The V end lost 4 bases, the J end lost 6 bases, and 18 bases lay between the germline ends. The CDR3 is made up of 15 amino acids. Germline CDR1 is LNHNV and CDR2 is YYDKDF (reference sequence). The CDR3 loop reads CATSNLPRAGSEAFF. Here the CDR3 DNA reads TGTGCCACCAGCAACCTACCCAGGGCGGGCTCTGAAGCTTTCTTT.

In its sample, this clonotype was seen a few times. The rearrangement joins TRBV5-1 to TRBJ2-7; 7 bases align to TRBD2. The CDR3 length is 12 residues. The V segment lost 4 bases and the J segment 4 bases; nucleotides outside the gene matches: 2. Looked up from germline, CDR1 is SGHRS and CDR2 is YFSETQ. This chain's CDR3 is CASSVGRYEQYF. The CDR3 DNA reads as TGCGCCAGCAGCGTCGGGAGGTACGAGCAGTACTTC. The full variable domain, completed using reference TRBV5-1 and TRBJ2-7, is KAGVTQTPRYLIKTRGQQVTLSCSPISGHRSVSWYQQTPGQGLQFLFEYFSETQRNKGNFPGRFSGRQFSNSRSEMNVSTLELGDSALYLCASSVGRYEQYFGPGTRLTVT.

In its sample, this clonotype was seen a few times. J is TRBJ1-2 and V is TRBV6-5, with TRBD1 identical over 9 bases. CDR1 is MNHEY and CDR2 is SVGAGI in the germline V gene. The CDR3 length is 14 residues. Germline trimming cut 6 bases from V and 8 bases from J; bases unmatched to any gene: 10. CDR3 protein: CASSYGTGLQGYTF. The CDR3 DNA reads TGTGCCAGCAGCTACGGGACAGGGCTTCAAGGCTACACCTTC.

J is TRBJ2-2 and V is TRBV3-1; no reliable D call. The CDR3 runs to 15 residues. V gave up 1 base and J gave up 3 bases, with 9 bases separating them. Germline V CDR1 and CDR2: LGHDT, YNNKEL (reference sequence). The chain's CDR3 is CASSQVWADTGELFF. The CDR3 DNA follows: TGTGCCAGCAGCCAAGTCTGGGCTGACACCGGGGAGCTGTTTTTT.

This clonotype was seen at least ten times. V and J are TRBV10-3 and TRBJ2-5; a possible D gene is TRBD1 (5 bases). Germline CDR1 is ENHRY and CDR2 is SYGVKD. The CDR3 runs to 12 residues. Trimming cost V 4 bases and J 2 bases, with 5 bases left between them. DNA of the CDR3: TGTGCCATCAGTGCAGGGCAAGAGACCCAGTACTTC. This codes for CAISAGQETQYF.

This clonotype showed up many times. The chain has TRBV19 and TRBJ2-5; TRBD2 matches at 10 bases. Germline CDR1 LNHDA, CDR2 SQIVND (reference sequence). The CDR3 extends over 14 amino acids. Trimming removed 6 bases from V and 6 bases from J; junction bases left unmatched: 7. CDR3 protein: CASSPAGGLQTQYF. CDR3 bases: TGTGCCAGTAGCCCAGCGGGAGGGCTTCAGACCCAGTACTTC.

J is TRBJ2-5 and V is TRBV7-2, with D possibly TRBD1 on 6 matching bases. In germline, CDR1 is SGHTA, CDR2 FQGNSA. The CDR3 has 16 amino acids. Deletions cut 1 base from V and 1 base from J, with 13 bases between. This chain's CDR3 is CASSLGPGVSQETQYF. In DNA, the CDR3 is TGTGCCAGCAGCTTAGGCCCAGGGGTCTCCCAAGAGACCCAGTACTTC.

The chain carries TRBV10-3 and TRBJ1-2; D is unclear. The CDR3 loop spans 13 amino acids. CDR1 and CDR2 from the germline V gene are ENHRY and SYGVKD. Deletions cut 0 bases from V and 5 bases from J, with 7 bases between. CDR3 DNA sequence: TGTGCCATCAGTGAGTCGGAAAAATATGGCTACACCTTC. As protein: CAISESEKYGYTF.

This clonotype showed up many times. The genes are TRBV10-3 and TRBJ1-4; D ambiguous. The germline V and J ends were trimmed by 0 bases and 6 bases, with 8 bases remaining between them. Per the germline V gene, CDR1 is ENHRY and CDR2 is SYGVKD. The CDR3 contains 14 residues. The CDR3, as DNA: TGTGCCATCAGTGAGTCGCGGGCTGATGAAAAACTGTTTTTT. Amino acids: CAISESRADEKLFF.

The V and J genes are TRBV20-1 and TRBJ2-7; D not certain. The V gene lost 6 bases and the J gene lost 0 bases, with 6 bases spanning the gap. The germline gives CDR1 DFQATT, CDR2 SNEGSKA (reference sequence). The CDR3 consists of 11 residues. CDR3: CSAPSSYEQYF. CDR3 in DNA: TGCAGTGCACCGAGCTCCTACGAGCAGTACTTC.

This clonotype was counted many times. The genes are TRBV2 and TRBJ1-4; unclear D gene. Deletions cut 7 bases from V and 4 bases from J, with 10 bases between. The CDR3 runs to 13 residues. CDR1 is SNHLY and CDR2 is FYNNEI in the germline V gene. The CDR3 region is CASTPRHNEKLFF. Written as DNA, the CDR3 is TGTGCCAGCACACCACGGCATAATGAAAAACTGTTTTTT.

This clonotype was observed a few times. The chain has TRBV29-1 and TRBJ1-5; maybe TRBD1 (6 bases). Germline CDR1 reads SQVTM; CDR2 reads ANQGSEA. V gave up 5 bases and J gave up 0 bases, with 8 bases separating them. The CDR3 length is 13 residues. DNA for the CDR3: TGCAGCGTTAAACAGGGTAGCAATCAGCCCCAGCATTTT. Translation: CSVKQGSNQPQHF.

This clonotype occurred a few times. The chain joins TRBV28 to TRBJ2-7; 9 nucleotides line up with TRBD1. The germline V gene encodes CDR1 MDHEN and CDR2 SYDVKM. V lost 2 bases and J lost 3; bases outside the gene matches: 2. The CDR3 length is 14 residues. CDR3 protein: CASSLTGGDYEQYF. DNA of the CDR3: TGTGCCAGCAGTTTAACAGGGGGCGACTACGAGCAGTACTTC.

The chain recombines TRBV5-6 with TRBJ2-1; TRBD2 is a possible D gene (5 bases). Germline CDR1 reads SGHDT; CDR2 reads YYEEEE. CDR3 length: 16 amino acids. V shed 5 bases and J shed 1 base, with 16 bases lying between them. As DNA, the CDR3 is TGTGCCAGCAGGCGGCGGACTGACACTTCCTACAATGAGCAGTTCTTC. It yields the protein CASRRRTDTSYNEQFF.

This clonotype was recorded a few times. The V and J genes are TRBV6-2 or TRBV6-3 and TRBJ2-5; perhaps TRBD2 as D (6 bases). This CDR3 is built from 16 residues. V dropped 4 bases and J dropped 1 base, with 16 bases sitting between them. Germline CDR1 reads MNHEY; CDR2 reads SVGEGT. The CDR3 reads CASSSPGRDPQETQYF. CDR3 bases: TGTGCCAGCAGTTCGCCCGGGCGGGACCCCCAAGAGACCCAGTACTTC.